This TCR beta chain was captured by sequencing in a study of post-analysis software for immune sequencing data. Study-level findings and limits: For normalized Chao1 diversity, multiple sclerosis patients scored significantly lower than controls did.

This clonotype was detected only a few times. Its antigen is not known. cDNA libraries for TCR beta contained unique molecular identifiers. TCRdb re-called the PCR reads with MiXCR, one entry per CDR3 protein. Counted here are some 700,000 distinct CDR3 sequences, 59% occurring once; the ten biggest clones make up about 11%. The specimen sequenced was blood. The sequence came from a girl aged 2 to 10 with multiple sclerosis.

The CDR3 DNA sequence: TGTGCCAGCAGCCGACAGGTGGGGACCTCTGGGGCCAACGTCCTGACTTTC. Its translation: CASSRQVGTSGANVLTF. J is TRBJ2-6 and V is TRBV9; weak D call: TRBD1 (6 bases). The CDR3 sequence is 17 residues long. V lost 4 bases and J lost 0, with 14 bases in between. The germline V gene encodes CDR1 SGDLS and CDR2 YYNGEE.